This TCR beta chain was found in a study of cytotoxic CD8 clonotypes in ibrutinib-treated CLL. Study-level points and caveats: An increase in clonality occurred at ibrutinib response, followed by a return toward baseline at progression. Patients had baseline clonality above age-matched healthy donors, and this clonality moved with circulating CD8+ T-cell counts.

With respect to this clone: Its antigen remains unknown.

V lost 3 bases and J 7 bases, leaving 13 bases between the germline ends. The CDR3 length is 14 residues. Germline loops: CDR1 SEHNR, CDR2 FQNEAQ (reference sequence). A 1 in 200,000 to 1 in 1 million T cell depth was the sequencing target. The data were produced by immunoSEQ multiplex PCR, yet TCRdb's version contains in-frame clones alone and is incomplete. Among around 160,000 clones, 70% to 90% were seen once, and the ten largest hold approximately 3%. The sequence was collected from a human donor with chronic lymphocytic leukemia. The V and J genes are TRBV7-9 and TRBJ2-1; maybe TRBD2 (5 bases). Here the sequenced sample was PBMCs, taken at disease progression, from a patient treated with ibrutinib. CDR3 sequence (DNA): TGTGCCAGCAGCTTGAGGGCCTCGGGTAATGAGCAGTTCTTC. Amino acids: CASSLRASGNEQFF.